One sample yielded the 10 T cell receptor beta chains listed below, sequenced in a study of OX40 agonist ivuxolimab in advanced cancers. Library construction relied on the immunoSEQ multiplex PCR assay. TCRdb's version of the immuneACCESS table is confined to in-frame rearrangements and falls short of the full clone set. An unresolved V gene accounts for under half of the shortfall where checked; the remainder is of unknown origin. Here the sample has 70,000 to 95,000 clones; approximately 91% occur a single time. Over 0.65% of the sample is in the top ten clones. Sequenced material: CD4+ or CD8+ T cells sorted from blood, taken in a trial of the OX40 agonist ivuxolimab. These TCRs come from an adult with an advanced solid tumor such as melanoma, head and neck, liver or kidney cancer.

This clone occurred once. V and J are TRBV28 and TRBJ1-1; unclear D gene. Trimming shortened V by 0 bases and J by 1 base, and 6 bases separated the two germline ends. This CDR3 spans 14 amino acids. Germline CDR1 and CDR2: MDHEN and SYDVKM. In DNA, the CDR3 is TGTGCCAGCAGTTTATGGGTAGGGAACACTGAAGCTTTCTTT. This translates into CASSLWVGNTEAFF.

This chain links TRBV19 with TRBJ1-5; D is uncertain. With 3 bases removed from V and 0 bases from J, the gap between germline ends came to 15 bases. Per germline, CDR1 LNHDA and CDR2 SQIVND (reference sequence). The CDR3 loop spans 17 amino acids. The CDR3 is CASSMRASGYSNQPQHF. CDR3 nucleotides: TGTGCCAGTAGTATGCGGGCCTCAGGTTATAGCAATCAGCCCCAGCATTTT.

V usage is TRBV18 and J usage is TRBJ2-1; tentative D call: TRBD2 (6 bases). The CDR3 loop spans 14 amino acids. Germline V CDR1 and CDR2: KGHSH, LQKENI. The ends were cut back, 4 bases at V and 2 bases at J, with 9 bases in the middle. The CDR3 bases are TGTGCCAGCTCACAACGGGGGACCTACAATGAGCAGTTCTTC. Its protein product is CASSQRGTYNEQFF.

CDR3 loop: CASSVDPLAGNTGELFF. The CDR3 coding sequence is TGTGCCAGCAGCGTAGATCCCCTAGCGGGAAACACCGGGGAGCTGTTTTTT. The genes are TRBV9 and TRBJ2-2; the match to TRBD2 covers 9 bases. CDR3 length equals 17 residues. V lost 0 bases to trimming and J lost 2 bases; unmatched junction nucleotides: 5. Germline assignment: CDR1 SGDLS and CDR2 YYNGEE.

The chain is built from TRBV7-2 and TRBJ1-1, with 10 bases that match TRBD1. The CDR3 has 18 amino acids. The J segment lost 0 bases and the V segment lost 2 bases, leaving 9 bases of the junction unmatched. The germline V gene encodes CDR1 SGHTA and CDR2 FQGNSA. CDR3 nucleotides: TGTGCCAGCAGCTTACGGGCGGGGACAGGGGCCCTGAACACTGAAGCTTTCTTT. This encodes CASSLRAGTGALNTEAFF.

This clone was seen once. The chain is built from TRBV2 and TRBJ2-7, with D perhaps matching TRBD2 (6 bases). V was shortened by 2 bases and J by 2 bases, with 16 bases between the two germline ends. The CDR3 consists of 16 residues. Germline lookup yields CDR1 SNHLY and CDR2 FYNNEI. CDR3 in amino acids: CASSEKGRTPPYEQYF. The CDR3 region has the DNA TGTGCCAGCAGTGAAAAAGGGAGGACCCCACCCTACGAGCAGTACTTC. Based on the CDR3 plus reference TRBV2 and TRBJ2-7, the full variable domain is EPEVTQTPSHQVTQMGQEVILRCVPISNHLYFYWYRQILGQKVEFLVSFYNNEISEKSEIFDDQFSVERPDGSNFTLKIRSTKLEDSAMYFCASSEKGRTPPYEQYFGPGTRLTVT.

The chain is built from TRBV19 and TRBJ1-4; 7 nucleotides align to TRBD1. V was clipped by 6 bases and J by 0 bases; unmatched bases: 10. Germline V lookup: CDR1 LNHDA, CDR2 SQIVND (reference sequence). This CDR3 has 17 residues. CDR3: CASRTQQGIATNEKLFF. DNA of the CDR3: TGTGCCAGTAGGACTCAACAGGGGATTGCAACTAATGAAAAACTGTTTTTT.

CDR3: CASSFTGGVQETQYF. As DNA, the CDR3 is TGCGCCAGCAGCTTCACAGGGGGAGTTCAAGAGACCCAGTACTTC. V and J are TRBV5-1 and TRBJ2-5; 8 bases are a match to TRBD1. J gave up 2 bases and V 2 bases, and 5 bases lay outside the gene matches. Germline lookup yields CDR1 SGHRS and CDR2 YFSETQ. The CDR3 is 15 residues long.

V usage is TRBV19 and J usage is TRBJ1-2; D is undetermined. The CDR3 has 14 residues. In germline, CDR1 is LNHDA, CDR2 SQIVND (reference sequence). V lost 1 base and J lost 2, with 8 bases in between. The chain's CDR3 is CASSIANRNYGYTF. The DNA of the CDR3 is TGTGCCAGTAGTATAGCTAACAGAAACTATGGCTACACCTTC. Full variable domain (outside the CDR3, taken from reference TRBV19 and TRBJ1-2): DGGITQSPKYLFRKEGQNVTLSCEQNLNHDAMYWYRQDPGQGLRLIYYSQIVNDFQKGDIAEGYSVSREKKESFPLTVTSAQKNPTAFYLCASSIANRNYGYTFGSGTRLTVV.

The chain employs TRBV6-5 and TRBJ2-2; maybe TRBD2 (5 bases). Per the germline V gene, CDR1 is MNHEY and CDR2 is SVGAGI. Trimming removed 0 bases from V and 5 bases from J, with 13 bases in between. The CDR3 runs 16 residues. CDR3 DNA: TGTGCCAGCAGTTACTCGAGGGCTCTTGGGACCGGGGAGCTGTTTTTT. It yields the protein CASSYSRALGTGELFF.